These T cell receptor beta chains were read from a single sample in a study of shared clonotypes between healthy human individuals. Produced via immunoSEQ multiplex PCR; TCRdb's table is partial and in-frame only. The sample lists over a million clones; 95% to 99% were seen once. The sample was naive CD4+ T cells sorted from blood. All receptors derive from a man aged 25 to 40 in good health. Both conserved end residues are part of each CDR3.

v_gene,j_gene,CDR3aa
TRBV19,TRBJ1-5,CASTPRDRGLQPQHF
TRBV7-9,TRBJ2-2,CASSYGLAGGPVTGELFF
TRBV18,TRBJ2-3,CASSQNQAGAGTDTQYF
TRBV4-1,TRBJ2-2,CASSPVGRGSPSNTGELFF
TRBV7-6,TRBJ1-3,CASSLGQGAGNTIYF
TRBV19,TRBJ2-7,CASSWSDRLDYEQYF
TRBV6-1,TRBJ2-7,CASSPGAATYEQYF
TRBV4-1,TRBJ1-2,CASSRPQGARPDGYTF
TRBV7-8,TRBJ2-3,CASSLAGLAGVIDTQYF
TRBV21-1,TRBJ2-1,CASSCSEQFF